The entry that follows covers one T cell receptor beta chain sequence. Its antigen is currently not known. The input lacks base qualities; no much larger clone sits a single base away. V is pruned by 9 bases and J by 2 bases, leaving 11 bases of the junction without a gene match. From the cysteine up to the phenylalanine, the CDR3 has a length of 15 residues. The read is trimmed to its CDR3 DNA, 45 bases read in frame from base 1. CDR1 and CDR2 are read off the germline V gene (reference sequence) as MNHEY and SMNVEV. Library preparation employed the immunoSEQ multiplex PCR assay. A mixture of 60 forward primers for TCR Vbeta segments and 13 reverse primers for TCR Jbeta segments was used in the multiplex PCR. Amplification of the CDR3 region of rearranged TCR beta genes was performed with a multiplex PCR assay on genomic DNA. The Illumina HiSeq System was used to sequence the amplified TCR beta libraries as 87-base-pair reads. In the source study's methods: A later analysis counted some 80 million unique TCR beta chains across the 666 repertoires, and 9.5 million to 11 million of these chains were shared by at least two donors. To remove PCR and sequencing errors, raw reads were error-corrected and collapsed into unique sequences using a nearest-neighbor algorithm that merged closely related sequences. To assign V, D and J gene segments, CDR3 sequences were aligned to IMGT reference sequences. Each retained sequence needed at least a six-nucleotide match to both a V gene segment and a J gene segment. Rearrangements were classified as productive when the CDR3 lacked stop codons and remained in frame with V and J, and all other rearrangements were classified as non-productive. CDR3 was defined by IMGT convention, running from the second conserved V-encoded cysteine to the conserved J-encoded phenylalanine. In an earlier analysis of 587 of the donors, sequences lacking an unambiguous match to a single V gene segment were excluded. An earlier analysis of 587 of the donors called V segments functional above 56.7% productive rearrangements and segregating when the between-donor standard deviation exceeded 5%. A statistical classification framework was built for diagnosing cytomegalovirus status from the catalog of TCR beta chain sequences. V and J gene assignment, in a later analysis, came from comparing TCR nucleotide sequences with IMGT/GENE-DB human TR gene sequences. In a later analysis, CDR3 sequences and most-parsimonious VDJ recombination scenarios were assigned using the TCRdist pipeline. In a later analysis, each TCR beta chain was defined by its CDR3 amino acid sequence together with its V-gene family, and reads lacking a unique V-gene family were excluded. To address suspected cross-contamination and a sequencing artifact, a later analysis removed 450 to 700 highly shared, low-generation-probability nucleotide sequences. A later analysis calculated a clonal expansion index for each public chain from normalized within-repertoire ranks of inferred template counts. In a later analysis, generation probabilities were computed using a VDJ recombination model fitted to out-of-frame rearrangements, and the results were checked against IGoR. A later analysis scored TCR-TCR, TCR-HLA and TCR-CMV co-occurrence with hypergeometric tests, applying a repertoire-size bias correction to TCR pairs. False discovery rates were estimated in a later analysis by permuting HLA or CMV assignments 20 times. In a later analysis, co-occurring TCRs were grouped using DBSCAN, with TCRdist sequence similarity added in when clustering inside HLA-allele-positive subsets. Co-occurrence clustering excluded repertoires with fewer than 30,000 or more than 120,000 public chains, plus five with anomalous nucleotide sharing. In TCRdb, the immuneACCESS table is reduced to in-frame sequences with V and J assigned. These tables do not hold every clone; where another copy was compared, an unresolved V gene accounts for under half, and the others remain unexplained. V and J calls and clone size are as listed in that table; D and trimming were resolved from the DNA. Across this sample there are hundreds of thousands of clones, with 82% seen only once. In total, the top ten clones hold 0.5% to 0.7% of the sample.

This sample is part of a study of cytomegalovirus exposure and HLA in healthy donors (dated by TCRdb to the late 2010s). Context from the whole study: According to an earlier analysis of 550 to 700 of the donors, some 180 million T cells yielded some 120 million unique TCR beta sequences and about 280 Gb of sequence data. Roughly 320 gigabases of sequencing data and around 90 million unique TCR sequences made up an early release that covered over 550 HLA-typed donors. Among the approximately 430 genotyped donors, 75% to 90% belonged to the genetic ancestry cluster associated with self-reported Caucasian donors. The study was designed to test whether signatures of past pathogen exposure could be identified by cataloging public T cell receptors. The T cell repertoires of around 730 subjects were profiled by immunosequencing and related to cytomegalovirus serostatus. Along with the approximately 700-subject first cohort, a separate validation cohort of over a hundred different subjects was used. To predict cytomegalovirus infection status, the study brought together high-throughput TCR immunosequencing, statistical association of individual TCRs with disease status, and machine learning. To study patterns of TCR occurrence, a later analysis re-analyzed previously published TCR beta repertoires from 700 or so donors and added high-resolution HLA genotyping. Rather than drawing on any new phenotypic data, the later analysis identified candidate immune exposures from TCR beta sequences and the way those sequences occurred across donors. An earlier analysis of nearly 600 of the donors applied high-throughput TCR beta sequencing to assess whether each TCR beta V gene segment acted as functional or pseudogenic. Donor age, sex, ethnicity and CMV serostatus were collected together with the repertoire data. Genome-wide SNP genotypes for about 60% of the roughly 700 donors were used in a later genetic analysis, which treated that subset as a discovery cohort. Every repertoire in the discovery cohort had been generated on one and the same sequencing platform. HLA typing included class I and class II loci at four-digit resolution. The number of donors typed differed by locus, with roughly 620-640 for A, B, C, DRB1 and DQB1, roughly 520 for DQA1, 600 to 610 for DPA1, and approximately 470 for DPB1. Roughly 5 DR-DQ haplotypes were handled as single units for association and clustering because linkage in the cohort was strong. Across roughly 420 genotyped donors of the cohort, an average of approximately 200,000 unique TCR beta nucleotide sequences per donor were sequenced, and roughly 20% of those sequences were non-productive.

The cohort was made up of around 720 healthy bone marrow donors. At the time of sampling, all cohort members were nominally healthy, though unrecorded immune exposures were likely present. The donor tested CMV seronegative, placing the donor among the 352 seronegative members of the cohort. A peripheral blood sample was collected from each donor, and TCR beta sequencing was performed on peripheral blood mononuclear cells. Genomic DNA extraction from the blood cell samples was performed with the Qiagen DNeasy Blood Extraction Kit. What the work shows at the level of the full study, not this receptor alone: According to a later analysis, TCR association rates differed among HLA loci, with DRB1 alleles showing the most associated TCRs and HLA-C alleles showing the fewest. Roughly uniform sequencing depth across donors was assumed in presence/absence analyses, although this assumption may not hold. A later genetic analysis reported fewer N-insertions in productive TCRs among donors in an Asian-associated ancestry cluster than the 666-donor mean. It was suggested by the authors that the approach could potentially be generalized to other disease states and immunological phenotypes. The cohort was sequenced for TCR beta chains only, and without alpha or paired-chain data the features that could be detected were limited. In a later analysis, several top co-occurrence clusters were reported to appear linked to parvovirus B19, influenza, CMV and Epstein-Barr virus. When HLA alleles, especially DR and DQ, strongly co-occurred, TCR associations were difficult to assign to individual alleles. Most TCR sequences were seen in very few donors, while some public TCRs were found in many individuals. Three of the identified cytomegalovirus-associated TCR beta chains were confirmed in vitro to be specific for cytomegalovirus antigens. Some IMGT-functional V segments, including TRBV6-2 and TRBV6-3, could not be distinguished by the 87-base-pair reads and were therefore excluded. V-gene and J-gene trimming of TCR beta chains was associated with a missense DCLRE1C variant in a later genetic analysis, and the association was replicated in an independent cohort. A later analysis associated around 16,000 TCR beta sequences with specific HLA alleles at a false discovery rate of 0.05. The study gave a list of some 150 TCR beta chains associated with cytomegalovirus. In an earlier analysis of approximately 600 of the donors, most TCR beta V segments were observed in productive rearrangements about 87% or about 30% of the time, broadly matching IMGT annotations. According to a later analysis, most CMV-associated TCR beta chains appeared to be HLA-restricted, and the HLA associations seemed to be driven largely by CMV exposure. In a later analysis, HLA-associated TCR beta chains were found to be more clonally expanded and to have lower generation probabilities than equally common non-associated chains. A further reported finding was that TCR beta sequences accurately predicted the HLA-A and HLA-B alleles for most subjects in the first cohort. Immune exposure information for the cohort was limited to CMV serostatus. HLA typing was unavailable for some donors at each locus, so association tests used only the typed subset. A cluster of highly shared sequence variants was judged likely to represent a technical artifact of the sequencing pipeline. Because counts were too low, around 17 rarely observed V segments, including chromosome 9 orphons, were left out of the earlier analysis of 587 of the donors. Linkage disequilibrium might explain the correlated functional status among segregating V segments, but an unknown experimental factor could not be ruled out. Cytomegalovirus status was reported to be diagnosed by the classifier with high specificity and sensitivity in both the original and validation cohorts.

Sequenced: PBMCs. This sequence originates from a woman aged 40 to 50 in good health and CMV-seronegative. The chain links TRBV27 with TRBJ1-2, with TRBD1 matching 8 junction bases. The sequence in DNA is TGTGCCAGTACCGGGACAGGACGAAACAACTATGGCTACACCTTC. Protein translation: CASTGTGRNNYGYTF.